This TCR beta chain was recovered during a study of blood T cell repertoires in COVID-19. For the study at large: Both acute and convalescent COVID-19 samples were obtained from the United States, Italy and Spain. PBMCs, B-cell-depleted T cells, or T cells were the source of the cDNA or gDNA that made up the material.

The CDR3 length is 16 residues. The germline CDR1 and CDR2 sequences are MNHNY and SVGAGI (reference sequence). V was clipped by 0 bases and J by 6 bases; unmatched bases: 10. Under the authors' procedure: Cell counts per sample came from amplifying reference gene primers. Repertoires were generated with immunoSEQ multiplex PCR, while TCRdb's copy carries only in-frame clones and drops some. Clone size and V and J calls were adopted from that table, with D and trimming inferred from the DNA. Here the sample spans about 670,000 clones, 85% to 90% being singletons. The sequence was obtained from a woman aged 18 to 35 with acute or convalescent COVID-19. The chain carries TRBV6-6 and TRBJ1-2; TRBD1 aligns across 7 bases. Sequencing was done on a sample of peripheral blood. The CDR3 sequence: CASSYSTPDRENGYTF. CDR3 DNA sequence: TGTGCCAGCAGTTACTCTACCCCCGACAGGGAGAATGGCTACACCTTC.